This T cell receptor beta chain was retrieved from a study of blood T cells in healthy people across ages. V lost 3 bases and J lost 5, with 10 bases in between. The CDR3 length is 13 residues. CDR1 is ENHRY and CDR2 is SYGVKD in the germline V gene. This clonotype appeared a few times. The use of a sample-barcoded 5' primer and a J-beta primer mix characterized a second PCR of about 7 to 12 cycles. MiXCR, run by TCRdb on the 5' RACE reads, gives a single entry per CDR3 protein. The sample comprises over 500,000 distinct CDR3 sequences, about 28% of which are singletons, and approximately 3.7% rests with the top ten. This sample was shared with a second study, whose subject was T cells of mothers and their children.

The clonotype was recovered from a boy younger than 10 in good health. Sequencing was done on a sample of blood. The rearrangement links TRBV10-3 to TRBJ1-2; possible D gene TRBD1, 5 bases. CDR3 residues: CAISDRDTYGYTF. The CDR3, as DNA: TGTGCCATCAGTGACAGGGATACTTATGGCTACACCTTC.